These T cell receptor beta chains were read from a single sample in a study of blood T cell repertoires in COVID-19. The table came from immunoSEQ multiplex PCR; TCRdb's copy has only in-frame clones and leaves some out. The sample lists 200,000 to 300,000 clones, around 83% occurring once. Specimen: peripheral blood. The receptor set was obtained from a woman aged 55-70 years with active or convalescent COVID-19. CDR3s include the opening cysteine and the closing phenylalanine or tryptophan. D genes are given only for firm matches.

TRBJ2-3 TRBD2 TRBV4-2 CASSQVGGGAVDTQYF TGTGCCAGCAGCCAAGTCGGCGGGGGGGCGGTAGATACGCAGTATTTT
TRBJ1-1 TRBD1 TRBV7-3 CASSSTGANTEAFF TGTGCCAGCAGCTCGACAGGGGCGAACACTGAAGCTTTCTTT
TRBJ2-5 TRBD2 TRBV7-9 CASSFGGGRGETQYF TGTGCCAGCAGCTTCGGGGGCGGGAGGGGAGAGACCCAGTACTTC
TRBJ2-5 NA TRBV19 CASSSRSIEETQYF TGTGCCAGTAGTTCCAGGTCCATAGAAGAGACCCAGTACTTC
TRBJ1-5 NA TRBV7-2 CASSTDSNQPQHF TGTGCCAGCAGCACAGACAGCAATCAGCCCCAGCATTTT
TRBJ2-5 TRBD1 TRBV10-1 CASSESGTEEETQYF TGCGCCAGCAGTGAGTCGGGGACAGAGGAAGAGACCCAGTACTTC
TRBJ1-5 NA TRBV5-6 CASGSGGDNQPQHF TGTGCCAGCGGCTCCGGGGGGGACAATCAGCCCCAGCATTTT
TRBJ2-7 NA TRBV5-5 CASSLVWGSSYEQYF TGTGCCAGCAGCTTGGTTTGGGGCTCCTCCTACGAGCAGTACTTC
TRBJ1-1 TRBD1 TRBV30 CAWKQDRESTEAFF TGTGCCTGGAAGCAGGACAGGGAGAGCACTGAAGCTTTCTTT
TRBJ1-2 NA TRBV6-6 CATTRQTDYGYTF TGTGCCACCACGAGACAGACGGACTATGGCTACACCTTC
TRBJ2-4 NA TRBV7-2 CASSLASGSIQYF TGTGCCAGCAGCTTGGCCAGTGGGAGCATTCAGTACTTC
TRBJ2-7 NA TRBV11-2 CASSGGTDKAYEQYF TGTGCCAGCAGCGGGGGGACAGACAAAGCCTACGAGCAGTACTTC
TRBJ1-4 TRBD1 TRBV19 CATAPFGTGVGNEKLFF TGTGCCACCGCCCCTTTTGGGACAGGGGTTGGTAATGAAAAACTGTTTTTT
TRBJ2-3 TRBD1 TRBV4-1 CASSQDWLDRGRADTQYF TGCGCCAGCAGCCAAGACTGGCTCGACAGGGGGCGGGCAGATACGCAGTATTTT